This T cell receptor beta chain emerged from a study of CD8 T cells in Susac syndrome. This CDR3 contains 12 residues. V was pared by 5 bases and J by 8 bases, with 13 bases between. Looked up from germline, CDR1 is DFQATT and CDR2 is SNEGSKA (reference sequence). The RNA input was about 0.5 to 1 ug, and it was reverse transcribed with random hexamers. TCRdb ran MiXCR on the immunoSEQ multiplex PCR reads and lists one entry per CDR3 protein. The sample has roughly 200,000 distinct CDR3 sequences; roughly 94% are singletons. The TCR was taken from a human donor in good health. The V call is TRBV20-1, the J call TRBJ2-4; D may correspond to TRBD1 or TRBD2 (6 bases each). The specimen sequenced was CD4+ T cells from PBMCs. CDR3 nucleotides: TGCAGTGCTGGGGGCGGGGCGGACATTCAGTACTTC. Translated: CSAGGGADIQYF.